This T cell receptor (beta chain) originates from a study of early T cells in non-severe SARS-CoV-2 infection (dated by TCRdb to about 2021). Regarding the research as a whole: Bulk RNA from unsorted whole blood was used for TCR sequencing, so alpha and beta chains could not be paired.

Broad study findings and their caveats: VDJdb matching was skewed toward anti-spike CD8 responses, so virus-specific expansions were likely underestimated and private and CD4 specificities were missed.

This clonotype has at least ten counts. Its specific antigen is unknown. Base qualities are missing; no much larger clone stands one base away. The CDR3 runs 15 amino acids, cysteine and phenylalanine included. The only DNA kept is the CDR3, 45 bases in frame from the first base. Trimming costs V 0 bases and J 5 bases, and their ends lie 14 bases apart. Per the germline V gene (reference sequence), MNHNY is the CDR1 and SVGAGI is the CDR2. This was a case-control study nested in a cohort of healthcare workers in London, UK, who had nasopharyngeal swab PCR tests and blood samples taken every week. Healthcare workers were enrolled in the week of the UK lockdown, from 23 to 31 March 2020, and were followed every week for up to about 16 weeks. Receptors were amplified or captured by 5' RACE. Sequencing was performed on a NextSeq 500. In the TCR library protocol, unique molecular identifiers were attached to individual cDNA molecules to correct for PCR bias and sequencing error. Both TCR alpha and beta chains were sequenced, and tight co-correlation was observed between alpha and beta sequence abundances in each sample. Concerning the study's data processing: Decombinator V4 was used to perform V gene, J gene and CDR3 annotation of TCR sequences. TCRs were defined as expanded if a significant change between any two time points was detected under a Poisson model with p below 0.0001. TCR abundances were normalised to the total number of TCRs sequenced in each sample and reported as counts per million. TRAV1-2 paired with TRAJ12, TRAJ20 or TRAJ33 defined MAIT TCRs, while TRAV10 paired with TRAJ18 defined iNKT TCRs. VDJdb, accessed 1 November 2021, was searched for CMV, EBV and SARS-CoV-2 annotated TCRs, with TCRs annotated for multiple antigens excluded. TCRdb's own reprocessing of the public reads used fastp at Q25 and MiXCR and kept productive beta chains. Identical CDR3 protein sequences are pooled into one entry, listed with their most common genes and DNA. TCRdb's processing, not the study's, gives the V and J calls here. This sample lists approximately 32,000 distinct CDR3 sequences; around 4.5% were detected once. The ten largest clones take up roughly 5.5% of the sample.

This TCR came from an adult who was a healthcare worker with PCR-confirmed SARS-CoV-2 infection or an uninfected control (not recorded which). This chain joins TRBV6-6 to TRBJ2-7; the D gene is perhaps TRBD1, on 6 matching bases. The sequencing input was whole blood. The bases read TGTGCCAGCAGTTACTCTCGGGACATTAGAAACGAGCAGTACTTC. Translated, this gives CASSYSRDIRNEQYF.